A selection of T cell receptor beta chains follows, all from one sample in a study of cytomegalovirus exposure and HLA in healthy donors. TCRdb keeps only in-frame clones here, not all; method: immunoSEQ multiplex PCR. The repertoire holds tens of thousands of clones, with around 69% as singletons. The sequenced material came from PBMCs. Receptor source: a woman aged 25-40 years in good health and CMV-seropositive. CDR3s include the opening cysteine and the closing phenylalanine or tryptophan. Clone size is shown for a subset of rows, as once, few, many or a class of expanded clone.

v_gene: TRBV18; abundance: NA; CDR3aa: CASSPSGNQPQHF
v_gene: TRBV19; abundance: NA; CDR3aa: CASTEGQGKGSPLHF
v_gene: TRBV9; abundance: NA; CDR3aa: CASSPPTGNEQYF
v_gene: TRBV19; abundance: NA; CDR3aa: CALRTVGHEQYF
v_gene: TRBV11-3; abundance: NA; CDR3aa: CASSRSGSSYEQYF
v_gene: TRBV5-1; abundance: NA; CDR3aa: CATGQTNTGELFF
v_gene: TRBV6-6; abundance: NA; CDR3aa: CASSPHRGANQPQHF
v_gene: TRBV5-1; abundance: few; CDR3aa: CASSLAQGGEAFF
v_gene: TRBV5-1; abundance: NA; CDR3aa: CASSLEAPITEAFF
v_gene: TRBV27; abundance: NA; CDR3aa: CASSLRAGEQYF
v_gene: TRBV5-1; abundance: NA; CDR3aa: CASSPMGQDKGYTF
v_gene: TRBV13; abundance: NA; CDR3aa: CASSFRQGKIEAFF
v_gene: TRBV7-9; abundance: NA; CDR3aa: CGLSGRGNNEQFF
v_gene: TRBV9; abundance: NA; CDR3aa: CASSVEPAGLQETQYF
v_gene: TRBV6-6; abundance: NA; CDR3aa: CASSLQGARAFF
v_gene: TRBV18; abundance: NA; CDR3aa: CASSPPPDRAPYEQYF
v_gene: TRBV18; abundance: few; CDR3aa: CASSHRPDQTGVPKNIQYF
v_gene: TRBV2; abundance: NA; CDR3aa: CASTGQGAVGPPLHF
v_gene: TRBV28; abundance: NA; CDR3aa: CASRTTGLNTEAFF
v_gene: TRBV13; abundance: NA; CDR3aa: CASSFGPDRGRYTF
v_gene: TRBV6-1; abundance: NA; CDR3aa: CASSGIGLPYEQYF
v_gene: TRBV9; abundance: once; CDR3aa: CASSETGQGVNYGYTF
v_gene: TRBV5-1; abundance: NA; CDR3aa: CASRRDGSYNEQFF
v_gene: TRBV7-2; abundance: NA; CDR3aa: CASSSGGGGDTQYF
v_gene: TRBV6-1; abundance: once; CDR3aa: CASSTLREPQHF
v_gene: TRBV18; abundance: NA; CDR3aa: CASSRRDRENTEAFF
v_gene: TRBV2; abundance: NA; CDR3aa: CASNSYRVQETQYF
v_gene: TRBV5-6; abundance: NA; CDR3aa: CASSLGGSSYEQYF
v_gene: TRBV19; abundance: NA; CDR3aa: CASSIFRGPNTGELFF